Shown below are 21 T cell receptor beta chains from a single sample sequenced in a study of blood T cell repertoires in COVID-19 (dated by TCRdb to 2018 to 2020). The method behind the library was the immunoSEQ multiplex PCR assay. This immuneACCESS table, as held by TCRdb, lists in-frame sequences with V and J called but not all clones. Of the missing ones, under half trace to an unresolved V gene in checked studies; the others have no known cause. For this sample the table gives about 100,000 clones, of which approximately 83% were detected only once. The top ten clonotypes cover roughly 2.5% of the sample. Material: PBMCs or T cells enriched from blood (not recorded which). Every receptor here comes from a woman between 50 and 59 years old who had recovered from COVID-19.

This clone has more than one count but fewer than ten. CDR3 DNA sequence: TGTGCCAGCAGTTCCAAGGGACTAGCGGGAGGGGTGGCAGATACGCAGTATTTT. Amino acids: CASSSKGLAGGVADTQYF. The V gene is TRBV28, the J gene TRBJ2-3; 16 bases map to TRBD2. This CDR3 is 18 amino acids long. The germline CDR1 and CDR2 sequences are MDHEN and SYDVKM. V was clipped by 4 bases and J by 4 bases; unmatched bases: 8.

V is TRBV9 and J is TRBJ1-1, with 8 bases matching TRBD1. Germline assignment: CDR1 SGDLS and CDR2 YYNGEE. Trimming at V came to 1 base and at J to 4 bases, leaving 0 bases not matched to a gene. The CDR3 spans 13 residues. The CDR3 loop is CASSVTGGTEAFF. For the CDR3, the DNA is TGTGCCAGCAGCGTAACAGGGGGCACTGAAGCTTTCTTT.

The J gene is TRBJ2-5, the V gene TRBV5-4; a possible D gene is TRBD2 (7 bases). CDR1 and CDR2 (germline): SGHNT, YYREEE (reference sequence). This CDR3 region has 14 residues. V was cut by 3 bases and J by 5 bases, with 14 bases left in between. The CDR3 DNA follows: TGTGCCAGCAGCTCGTCCGGGGGGCACGAGACCCAGTACTTC. It is translated as CASSSSGGHETQYF. The entire variable domain, with the rest obtained from reference TRBV5-4 and TRBJ2-5, is as follows: ETGVTQSPTHLIKTRGQQVTLRCSSQSGHNTVSWYQQALGQGPQFIFQYYREEENGRGNFPPRFSGLQFPNYSSELNVNALELDDSALYLCASSSSGGHETQYFGPGTRLLVL.

J is TRBJ2-7 and V is TRBV19; weak D call: TRBD2 (6 bases). This CDR3 has 14 amino acids. Looked up from germline, CDR1 is LNHDA and CDR2 is SQIVND (reference sequence). Trimming cost V 5 bases and J 2 bases, with 13 bases left between them. CDR3 region: CASSWEAGTYEQYF. The CDR3 nucleotides read TGTGCCAGTAGTTGGGAGGCGGGGACCTACGAGCAGTACTTC.

This chain links TRBV19 with TRBJ1-4, with D hard to call. The germline CDR1 and CDR2 sequences are LNHDA and SQIVND (reference sequence). Trimming took off 7 bases at V and 4 bases at J, with 16 bases between the two ends. This CDR3 contains 15 residues. CDR3 in amino acids: CASTRPGAGNEKLFF. CDR3 DNA: TGTGCCAGTACGAGACCGGGTGCGGGTAATGAAAAACTGTTTTTT.

The rearrangement joins TRBV21-1 to TRBJ1-2; TRBD1 was called by the table and not checked on the DNA. TRBV21-1 is shown as a pseudogene. The CDR3 is made up of 18 amino acids. The CDR3 is CASSPSGRDRGANYGYTF. CDR3 bases: TGTGCCAGCAGCCCCTCTGGCAGGGACAGGGGGGCTAACTATGGCTACACCTTC.

The chain carries TRBV5-4 and TRBJ2-2, with D unresolved. Trimming left V 1 base short and J 0 bases short, with 4 bases between. Germline V gene data show CDR1 as SGHNT and CDR2 as YYREEE (reference sequence). The CDR3 runs 14 residues. CDR3 nucleotide sequence: TGTGCCAGCAGCTTGCCCGCGAACACCGGGGAGCTGTTTTTT. Its protein product is CASSLPANTGELFF.

This chain uses TRBV3-1 (or the pseudogene TRBV3-2) with TRBJ1-6, with no clear D. Germline V CDR1 and CDR2: LGHDT, YNNKEL (reference sequence). The CDR3 totals 15 residues. Trimming pared 0 bases from V and 9 bases from J, leaving 12 bases between. CDR3 region: CASSQDGRGTSPLHF. CDR3 nucleotides: TGTGCCAGCAGCCAAGATGGTCGGGGTACTTCACCCCTCCACTTT.

The chain couples TRBV6-1 to TRBJ1-5, with TRBD1 matching over 10 bases. The ends lost 3 bases at V and 2 bases at J; junction bases unmatched: 10. The CDR3 totals 18 residues. Germline V lookup: CDR1 MNHNS, CDR2 SASEGT. The CDR3 reads CASSDRTGGGYGNQPQHF. The CDR3 coding sequence is TGTGCCAGCAGTGATCGGACAGGGGGAGGATATGGCAATCAGCCCCAGCATTTT.

This sequence joins TRBV27 and TRBJ2-5; 13 bases align to TRBD2. This CDR3 is 16 amino acids long. From germline, CDR1 is MNHEY and CDR2 SMNVEV (reference sequence). V shed 5 bases, J shed 4 bases, and the junction held 7 bases outside the gene matches. The DNA for the CDR3 is TGTGCCAGCAGTCCCAGGACTAGCGGGGGAGGAGAGACCCAGTACTTC. Residues: CASSPRTSGGGETQYF.

This chain links TRBV19 with TRBJ2-1, with 7 bases that match TRBD1. V shed 6 bases and J 4 bases; nucleotides not matched to a gene: 15. Germline loops: CDR1 LNHDA, CDR2 SQIVND (reference sequence). The length of the CDR3 is 17 residues. The CDR3 reads CASSIKPGDSRYNEQFF. CDR3 DNA sequence: TGTGCCAGTAGCATCAAGCCAGGGGACAGCAGATACAATGAGCAGTTCTTC.

The J gene is TRBJ1-5, the V gene TRBV28; D unclear. CDR3 length equals 15 residues. V lost 6 bases to trimming and J lost 6 bases, with 18 bases between them. In germline, CDR1 is MDHEN, CDR2 SYDVKM. The CDR3 spells CASRPAGEVRQPQHF. CDR3 sequence (DNA): TGTGCCAGCAGGCCCGCCGGGGAAGTTCGTCAGCCCCAGCATTTT.

The chain recombines TRBV5-1 with TRBJ1-3, with 8 bases aligning to TRBD1. This CDR3 has 16 amino acids. CDR1 SGHRS and CDR2 YFSETQ come from the germline V gene. V gave up 3 bases and J gave up 0 bases; unmatched junction bases: 5. CDR3 loop: CASSSTGGSSGNTIYF. As DNA, the CDR3 is TGCGCCAGCAGCTCCACAGGGGGGAGCTCTGGAAACACCATATATTTT. Variable domain in full (rest from reference TRBV5-1 and TRBJ1-3): KAGVTQTPRYLIKTRGQQVTLSCSPISGHRSVSWYQQTPGQGLQFLFEYFSETQRNKGNFPGRFSGRQFSNSRSEMNVSTLELGDSALYLCASSSTGGSSGNTIYFGEGSWLTVV.

The V gene is TRBV29-1, the J gene TRBJ1-2; D is unresolved. The CDR3 loop spans 12 amino acids. CDR1 is SQVTM and CDR2 is ANQGSEA in the germline V gene. Trimming took off 0 bases at V and 4 bases at J, with 6 bases between the two ends. CDR3 nucleotide sequence: TGCAGCGTTGAAGATCGGAGCTATGGCTACACCTTC. Its translation is CSVEDRSYGYTF. Full variable domain (remainder filled in from reference TRBV29-1 and TRBJ1-2): SAVISQKPSRDICQRGTSLTIQCQVDSQVTMMFWYRQQPGQSLTLIATANQGSEATYESGFVIDKFPISRPNLTFSTLTVSNMSPEDSSIYLCSVEDRSYGYTFGSGTRLTVV.

The CDR3 coding sequence is TGTGCCAGCAGCGTAGGAATCTGGGGTCGCAGGGACTATGGCTACACCTTC. It specifies CASSVGIWGRRDYGYTF. This chain links TRBV9 with TRBJ1-2; a possible D gene is TRBD1 (5 bases). The germline V and J ends were trimmed by 0 bases and 3 bases, with 18 bases remaining between them. This CDR3 has 17 amino acids. Germline lookup yields CDR1 SGDLS and CDR2 YYNGEE.

The rearrangement uses TRBV5-1 and TRBJ2-1; 9 bases are shared with TRBD1. The CDR3 totals 16 residues. Germline V gene sequence: CDR1 SGHRS, CDR2 YFSETQ. V was clipped by 0 bases and J by 7 bases; unmatched bases: 8. The CDR3 DNA is TGCGCCAGCAGCTTGGGAGTTAGGGACAGGGTGAATGAGCAGTTCTTC. The encoded protein is CASSLGVRDRVNEQFF. Drawing the rest from reference TRBV5-1 and TRBJ2-1, the complete variable domain is KAGVTQTPRYLIKTRGQQVTLSCSPISGHRSVSWYQQTPGQGLQFLFEYFSETQRNKGNFPGRFSGRQFSNSRSEMNVSTLELGDSALYLCASSLGVRDRVNEQFFGPGTRLTVL.

The V gene is TRBV28, the J gene TRBJ1-6, with D uncertain. The CDR3 is 14 residues long. Germline CDR1 is MDHEN and CDR2 is SYDVKM. The V gene lost 2 bases and the J gene lost 8 bases, with 10 bases spanning the gap. In DNA form, the CDR3 reads TGTGCCAGCAGTTTACGGTATCCCTATTCACCCCTCCACTTT. Its translation: CASSLRYPYSPLHF.

The J gene is TRBJ1-2, the V gene TRBV6-1, with D perhaps TRBD1 (6 bases). Trimming cost V 1 base and J 6 bases, with 9 bases left between them. This CDR3 has 13 amino acids. Looked up from germline, CDR1 is MNHNS and CDR2 is SASEGT. CDR3 protein: CASSEGPGDGYTF. In DNA form, the CDR3 reads TGTGCCAGCAGTGAAGGGCCAGGGGATGGCTACACCTTC.

This clone was seen a few times. This chain uses TRBV18 with TRBJ1-6; 10 bases match TRBD1. This CDR3 region has 15 residues. Germline V lookup: CDR1 KGHSH, CDR2 LQKENI. Unmatched junction bases numbered 9, after V lost 5 bases and J lost 11 bases. The CDR3 region has the DNA TGTGCCAGCTCAGGGTCGGGACAGGGGACGACACCCCTCCACTTT. This sequence encodes CASSGSGQGTTPLHF.

This rearrangement joins TRBV5-1 to TRBJ1-1; the match to TRBD1 covers 9 bases. The CDR3 covers 15 residues. Germline V gene lookup returns CDR1 SGHRS and CDR2 YFSETQ. The trim removed 3 bases at V and 2 bases at J, leaving 5 bases unmatched. Here the CDR3 reads CASSYTGGGNTEAFF. CDR3 nucleotide sequence: TGCGCCAGCAGCTACACAGGGGGCGGAAACACTGAAGCTTTCTTT.

The V and J genes are TRBV10-3 and TRBJ2-1, with 9 bases aligning to TRBD2. V was pared by 3 bases and J by 1 base, with 7 bases of the junction left unmatched. Per the germline V gene, CDR1 is ENHRY and CDR2 is SYGVKD. The CDR3 length is 17 residues. CDR3: CAISDGSGSRSYNEQFF. As DNA, the CDR3 is TGTGCCATCAGTGATGGTAGCGGGAGTAGGTCCTACAATGAGCAGTTCTTC.